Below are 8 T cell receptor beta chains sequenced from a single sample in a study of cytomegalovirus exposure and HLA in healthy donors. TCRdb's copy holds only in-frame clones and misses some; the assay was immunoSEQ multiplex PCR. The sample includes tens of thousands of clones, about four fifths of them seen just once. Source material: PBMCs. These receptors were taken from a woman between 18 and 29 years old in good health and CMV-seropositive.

In nucleotides, the CDR3 is TGTGCCAGTAGTATAGATGTGACAGCCACCTACGAGCAGTACTTC. The encoded protein is CASSIDVTATYEQYF. The rearrangement joins TRBV19 to TRBJ2-7, with D maybe TRBD1 (5 bases). The CDR3 extends over 15 amino acids. V was cut by 0 bases and J by 2 bases, with 11 bases left in between. Germline V gene data show CDR1 as LNHDA and CDR2 as SQIVND (reference sequence).

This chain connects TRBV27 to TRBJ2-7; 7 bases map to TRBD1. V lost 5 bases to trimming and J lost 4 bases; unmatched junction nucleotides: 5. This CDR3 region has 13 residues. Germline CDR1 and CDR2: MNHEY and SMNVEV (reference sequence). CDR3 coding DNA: TGTGCCAGCAGTCTCGGCAGGGGGTACGAGCAGTACTTC. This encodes CASSLGRGYEQYF.

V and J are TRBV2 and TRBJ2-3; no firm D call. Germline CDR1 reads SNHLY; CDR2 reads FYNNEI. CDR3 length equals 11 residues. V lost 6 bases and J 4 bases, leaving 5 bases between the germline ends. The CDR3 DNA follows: TGTGCCAGCAGATACTCAGATACGCAGTATTTT. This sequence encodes CASRYSDTQYF. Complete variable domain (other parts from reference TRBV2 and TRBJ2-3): EPEVTQTPSHQVTQMGQEVILRCVPISNHLYFYWYRQILGQKVEFLVSFYNNEISEKSEIFDDQFSVERPDGSNFTLKIRSTKLEDSAMYFCASRYSDTQYFGPGTRLTVL.

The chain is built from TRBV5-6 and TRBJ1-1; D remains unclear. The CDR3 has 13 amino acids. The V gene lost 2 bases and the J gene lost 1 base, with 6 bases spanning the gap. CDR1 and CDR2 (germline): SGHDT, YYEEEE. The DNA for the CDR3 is TGTGCCAGCAGCTTTGTCGGGAACACTGAAGCTTTCTTT. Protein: CASSFVGNTEAFF.

The CDR3 sequence: CASSPQHGTGIGYGYTF. The CDR3 DNA reads TGTGCCAGCTCACCACAACATGGGACAGGGATTGGCTATGGCTACACCTTC. The V and J genes are TRBV18 and TRBJ1-2, with TRBD1 matching 9 bases. Looked up from germline, CDR1 is KGHSH and CDR2 is LQKENI. V shed 1 base, J shed 4 bases, and the junction held 10 bases outside the gene matches. The CDR3 length is 17 residues.

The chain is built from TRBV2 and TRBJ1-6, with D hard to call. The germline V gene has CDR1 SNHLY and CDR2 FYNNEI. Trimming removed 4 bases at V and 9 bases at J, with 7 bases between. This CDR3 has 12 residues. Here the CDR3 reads CASSAGGSPLHF. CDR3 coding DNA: TGTGCCAGCAGTGCAGGAGGTTCACCCCTCCACTTT.

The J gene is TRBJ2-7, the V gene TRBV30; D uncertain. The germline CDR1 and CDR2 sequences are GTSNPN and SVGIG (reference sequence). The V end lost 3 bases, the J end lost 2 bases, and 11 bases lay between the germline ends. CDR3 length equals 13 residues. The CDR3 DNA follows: TGTGCCTGGAGAAACACAGCAACCTACGAGCAGTACTTC. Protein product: CAWRNTATYEQYF. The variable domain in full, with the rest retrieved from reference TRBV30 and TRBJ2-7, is SQTIHQWPATLVQPVGSPLSLECTVEGTSNPNLYWYRQAAGRGLQLLFYSVGIGQISSEVPQNLSASRPQDRQFILSSKKLLLSDSGFYLCAWRNTATYEQYFGPGTRLTVT.

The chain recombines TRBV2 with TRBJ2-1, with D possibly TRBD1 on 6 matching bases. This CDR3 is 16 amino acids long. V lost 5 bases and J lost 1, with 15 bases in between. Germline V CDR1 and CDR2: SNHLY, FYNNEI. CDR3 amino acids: CASSRRQDTSYNEQFF. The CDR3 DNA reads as TGTGCCAGCAGTCGCAGACAGGACACTTCCTACAATGAGCAGTTCTTC.